This T cell receptor (beta chain) was identified during a study of blood T cell repertoires in COVID-19. Study summary: Acute and convalescent COVID-19 samples came from the United States, Italy and Spain. T cells, B-cell-depleted T cells, or PBMCs supplied cDNA or gDNA.

Per the authors' pipeline: Reference gene primer amplification in the assay estimated nucleated cell counts. Data came from immunoSEQ multiplex PCR; TCRdb stores just in-frame clones and leaves some out. That table gives V, J and clone size, and the DNA gave D and trimming. The repertoire has 60,000 to 95,000 clones, roughly 87% of them found once; the top ten carry 5% to 6.5%. This TCR was recovered from a woman aged 45-60 years with acute or convalescent COVID-19. The sequenced sample consisted of peripheral blood.

In DNA, the CDR3 is TGTGCCAGCAGTCTACCGGGGGGGCTGTACGAGCAGTACTTC. Translated: CASSLPGGLYEQYF. The genes are TRBV27 and TRBJ2-7; TRBD2 agrees at 8 bases. There are 14 residues in the CDR3. V lost 5 bases and J lost 4; bases outside the gene matches: 7. Germline V lookup: CDR1 MNHEY, CDR2 SMNVEV (reference sequence).